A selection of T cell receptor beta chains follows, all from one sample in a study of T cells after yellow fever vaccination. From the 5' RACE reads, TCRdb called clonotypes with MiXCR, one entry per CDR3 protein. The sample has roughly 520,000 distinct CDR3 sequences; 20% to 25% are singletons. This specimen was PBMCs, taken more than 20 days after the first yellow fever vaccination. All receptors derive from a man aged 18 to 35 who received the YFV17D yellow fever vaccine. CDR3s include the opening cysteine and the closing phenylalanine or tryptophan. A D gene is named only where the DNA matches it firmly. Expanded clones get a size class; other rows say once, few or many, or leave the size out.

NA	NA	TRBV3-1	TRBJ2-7	TGTGCCAGCAGCCGCCGGGACGGATTCTACGAGCAGTACTTC	CASSRRDGFYEQYF
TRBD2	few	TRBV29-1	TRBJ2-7	TGCAGCGTTCACAGCGGGGGGGGCTCCTACGAGCAGTACTTC	CSVHSGGGSYEQYF
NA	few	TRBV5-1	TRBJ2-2	TGCGCCAGCAGCTTTATGACAACGAACACCGGGGAGCTGTTTTTT	CASSFMTTNTGELFF
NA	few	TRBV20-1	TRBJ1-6	TGCAGTGCTAGAGATTTCGGGGGGACCTTATCACCCCTCCACTTT	CSARDFGGTLSPLHF
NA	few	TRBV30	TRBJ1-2	TGTGCCTGGAGCCGGACAGCGGCTGGCTACACCTTC	CAWSRTAAGYTF
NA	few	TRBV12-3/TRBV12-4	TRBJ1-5	TGTGCCAGCAGACTCAACACAGGGTGGGGCAATCAGCCCCAGCATTTT	CASRLNTGWGNQPQHF
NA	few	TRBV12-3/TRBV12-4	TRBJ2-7	TGTGCCAGCAGTTTAGCCAGGACTAACTACGAGCAGTACTTC	CASSLARTNYEQYF
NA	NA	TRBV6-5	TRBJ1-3	TGTGCCAGCAGTTACCCGAATTGGAGGAACACCATATATTTT	CASSYPNWRNTIYF
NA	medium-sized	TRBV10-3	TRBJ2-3	TGTGCCATCAGTGACCCCGGGACCCGAACAGATACGCAGTATTTT	CAISDPGTRTDTQYF
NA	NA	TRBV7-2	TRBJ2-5	TGTGCCAGCAGCCGGGGGTTGGGGTATCAAGAGACCCAGTACTTC	CASSRGLGYQETQYF
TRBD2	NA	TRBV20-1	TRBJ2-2	TGCTGTGCTAGAGAACCGGGACTAGCCCGCACCGGGGAGCTGTTTTTT	CCAREPGLARTGELFF
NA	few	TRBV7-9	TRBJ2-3	TGTGCCAGCAGCTTAGTTCCTCCTGCAGACGGGGCAGATACGCAGTATTTT	CASSLVPPADGADTQYF
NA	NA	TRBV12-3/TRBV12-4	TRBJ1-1	TGTGCCAGCAGGGACCGGGGTATGGGAACTGAAGCTTTCTTT	CASRDRGMGTEAFF
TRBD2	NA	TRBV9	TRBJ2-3	TGTGCCAGCAGCCGGGGACTAGCGGGGGGCGTGGCAGATACGCAGTATTTT	CASSRGLAGGVADTQYF
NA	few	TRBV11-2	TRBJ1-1	TGTGCCAGCAGCTCCCTTAGGACTGAAGCTTTCTTT	CASSSLRTEAFF
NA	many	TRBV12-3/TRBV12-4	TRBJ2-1	TGTGCCAGCAACCGGGGGCCCTCCTACAATGAGCAGTTCTTC	CASNRGPSYNEQFF
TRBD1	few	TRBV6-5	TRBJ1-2	TGTGCCAGCAGTTACCCGGGCAGGGGGAACGGCTACACCTTC	CASSYPGRGNGYTF
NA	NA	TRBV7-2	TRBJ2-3	TGTGCCAGCAGCCAATTTAAGAATACGCAGTATTTT	CASSQFKNTQYF
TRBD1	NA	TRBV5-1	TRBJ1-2	TGCGCCAGCGGGACAGGGGCCCCCAACTATGGCTACACCTTC	CASGTGAPNYGYTF
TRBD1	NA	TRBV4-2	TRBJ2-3	TGTGCCAGCAGCCAACTTCAGGGGGTGGATACGCAGTATTTT	CASSQLQGVDTQYF
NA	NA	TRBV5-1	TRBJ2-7	TGCGCCAGCAGCCGGGGAGAACCCTACGAGCAGTACTTC	CASSRGEPYEQYF
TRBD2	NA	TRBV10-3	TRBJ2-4	TGTGCCTGCAGTGAGGGACTAGCGGGGGGCCTAGCCAAAAACATTCAGTACTTC	CACSEGLAGGLAKNIQYF
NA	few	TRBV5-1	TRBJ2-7	TGCGCCAGCAGCTTTAACCACGATTACGAGCAGTACTTC	CASSFNHDYEQYF
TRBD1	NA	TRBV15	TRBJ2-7	TGTGCCACCATCCGGACAGGGTTGGACGACGAGCAGTACTTC	CATIRTGLDDEQYF